This T cell receptor beta chain is from a study of T cell repertoires and leukemia-associated antigens (dated by TCRdb to the late 2010s). Background for the entire study: Approximately 15 million effective reads were obtained overall, with each sample giving about 5.1 to 7 million read pairs and roughly 3 to 5.0 million effective reads. Using in vitro peptide stimulation of healthy T cells, the study set out to figure out what antigen is recognized by a TCR Vbeta21 clone that had previously been found in CML patients. What the work shows at the level of the full study, not this receptor alone: Direct testing of the expanded clones' antigen specificity and function was not done, and further investigation was required. The four groups showed no significant differences in numbers of Vbeta genes (approximately 65), Jbeta genes (around 15), VDJ rearrangements, or unique CDR3s.

CD3+ T cells were initially rested overnight at about 2.7 million cells/mL in RPMI 1640 lacking fetal bovine serum. MACS immunomagnetic beads were used according to the manufacturer's instructions to isolate CD3+ T cells from PBMCs. Reading from cysteine to phenylalanine, the CDR3 counts 18 amino acids. Of the read, only the CDR3 DNA is kept; its 54 bases are in frame from base 1. CDR1 and CDR2 (SGHTA, FQGNSA) derive from the germline V gene. From V the trimming removes 1 base and from J it removes 5 bases, while the gene matches leave 14 bases of the junction unaccounted for. In its sample, this clonotype was seen once. No cognate antigen has been identified for it. No much larger clone exists at a distance of one base, and base qualities are not known. One read alone is a weak basis. Total RNA was extracted from the cultured T cells using TRIzol reagent. TCRbeta libraries were amplified from RNA using 5' rapid amplification of cDNA ends (5'RACE). Before sequencing, Qubit, an Agilent instrument, and quantitative PCR were used to check library concentration and integrity. Qualified libraries were sequenced on Illumina HiSeq or MiSeq by a commercial service provider. The authors processed their data as follows. TCR sequences in each sample were identified using MiXCR version 1.8.2. Qualified clones required a CDR3 longer than four amino acids, an in-frame nucleotide length, and no stop codon. An effective read was defined as a read containing the complete CDR3 structure. Validation of expanded clones was performed by RT-PCR with 24 Vbeta primers, GeneScan spectratyping, and Sanger sequencing. The raw public reads went through TCRdb reprocessing: fastp at Q25, MiXCR clone calling, in-frame beta chains kept. Rows matching on CDR3 protein sequence are summarized as one entry with the most common DNA and genes. What appears here as the V and J calls and clone size reflects TCRdb's work, not the paper's. For this sample the table gives roughly 15,000 distinct CDR3 sequences, of which about 40% were detected only once. Together, the top ten hold 9.2% of the sample.

The receptor comes from a female donor in good health. Sample: CD3+ T cells sorted from blood and cultured. The V gene is TRBV7-2 and the J gene is TRBJ2-7, and 10 bases in between align with TRBD2. The CDR3 protein is CASSLEVLAGLASDEQYF. The nucleotide sequence reads as follows: TGTGCCAGCAGCTTAGAAGTTCTAGCGGGACTAGCGTCCGACGAGCAGTACTTC. This CDR3, with the reference TRBV7-2 and TRBJ2-7 proteins standing in past its ends, gives the full variable domain GAGVSQSPSNKVTEKGKDVELRCDPISGHTALYWYRQSLGQGLEFLIYFQGNSAPDKSGLPSDRFSAERTGGSVSTLTIQRTQQEDSAVYLCASSLEVLAGLASDEQYFGPGTRLTVT.